This TCR beta chain was identified during a study of cytomegalovirus exposure and HLA in healthy donors. This clone was found a few times. What it binds is unknown. Donors sampled were nominally healthy, though unrecorded immune exposures were likely. Primers included in the PCR were 60 Vbeta and 13 Jbeta primers. TCRdb's copy holds only in-frame clones and misses some; the assay was immunoSEQ multiplex PCR. Among about 190,000 clones listed, 60% to 80% were seen once. Study-level points and caveats: Segments of the TCR beta V type were, in most cases, productive about 87% or about 30% of the time in an earlier analysis. A missense variant in DCLRE1C was later tied to TCR beta V- and J-gene trimming.

The sequence was collected from a woman in her twenties or thirties in good health and CMV-seropositive. Sequenced sample: PBMCs.

This CDR3 is CASSQGSGSTNEKLFF. The DNA of the CDR3 is TGCGCCAGCAGCCAAGGTTCGGGGTCCACTAATGAAAAACTGTTTTTT. The V gene is TRBV4-1, the J gene TRBJ1-4; D is uncertain. V was shortened by 1 base and J by 2 bases, with 11 bases between the two germline ends. CDR1 and CDR2 (germline): MGHRA, YSYEKL. The CDR3 covers 16 residues.